These 22 T cell receptor beta chains came from one sample sequenced in a study of cytomegalovirus exposure and HLA in healthy donors. PCR involved 60 Vbeta and 13 Jbeta primers. Clones were sequenced by immunoSEQ multiplex PCR, and TCRdb holds only the in-frame ones, with some missing. The sample consists of about 160,000 clones, about 75% of them appearing once. Material: PBMCs. All receptors come from a female donor in good health and CMV-seronegative.

This clone turned up a few times. The chain links TRBV5-4 to TRBJ2-5, with 12 positions matching TRBD2. This CDR3 comprises 16 residues. Trimming removed 6 bases from V and 4 bases from J; junction bases left unmatched: 10. Germline CDR1 is SGHNT and CDR2 is YYREEE (reference sequence). The CDR3 protein is CASTEGLAGRGETQYF. The CDR3, as DNA: TGTGCCAGCACCGAAGGACTAGCGGGAAGGGGAGAGACCCAGTACTTC.

The J gene is TRBJ1-4, the V gene TRBV5-1; 9 bases are shared with TRBD1. Trimming at V came to 3 bases and at J to 8 bases, leaving 5 bases not matched to a gene. CDR3 length equals 14 residues. Germline CDR1 SGHRS, CDR2 YFSETQ. The CDR3 sequence is CASSYRGQDEKLFF. Here the CDR3 DNA reads TGCGCCAGCAGCTACAGGGGGCAGGACGAAAAACTGTTTTTT.

A few counts support this clone. The rearrangement uses TRBV7-9 and TRBJ1-3; the D gene is possibly TRBD1 (5 bases). This CDR3 has 17 residues. From germline, CDR1 is SEHNR and CDR2 FQNEAQ (reference sequence). V gave up 4 bases and J gave up 4 bases, with 20 bases separating them. This CDR3 reads CASSSPDSSPGGNTIYF. CDR3 coding DNA: TGTGCCAGCAGCTCCCCTGACAGTAGCCCTGGGGGAAACACCATATATTTT.

This clone showed up just a few times. V is TRBV5-1 and J is TRBJ1-2; D perhaps matches TRBD1 (5 bases). CDR3 size: 14 residues. CDR1 SGHRS and CDR2 YFSETQ come from the germline V gene. The V gene lost 0 bases and the J gene lost 4 bases, with 10 bases spanning the gap. CDR3 DNA: TGCGCCAGCAGCTTGGATCCAGGGCCCTATGGCTACACCTTC. Translating it yields CASSLDPGPYGYTF.

The sample holds a few counts of this clone. The rearrangement uses TRBV30 and TRBJ1-6; the D gene is possibly TRBD1 (5 bases). This CDR3 comprises 13 residues. Germline V lookup: CDR1 GTSNPN, CDR2 SVGIG (reference sequence). V was cut by 5 bases and J by 5 bases, with 10 bases left in between. DNA of the CDR3: TGTGCCTGGCGAAGACAGAATAATTCACCCCTCCACTTT. Translating gives CAWRRQNNSPLHF.

Only one count was recorded for this clone. V is TRBV18 and J is TRBJ2-1, with 9 bases that match TRBD2. CDR1 and CDR2 (germline): KGHSH, LQKENI. The CDR3 has 17 amino acids. V dropped 3 bases and J dropped 2; count of bases not matched to a gene: 8. CDR3 residues: CASSPQPSGVPYNEQFF. The CDR3 bases are TGTGCCAGCTCACCCCAGCCTAGCGGGGTTCCCTACAATGAGCAGTTCTTC.

Written as DNA, the CDR3 is TGTGCCAGCAGTTACACCCCCCCAGGGCAATATGGCTACACCTTC. Amino acid sequence: CASSYTPPGQYGYTF. This sequence joins TRBV6-5 and TRBJ1-2, with TRBD1 as a possible D gene (5 bases). Trimming pared 2 bases from V and 5 bases from J, leaving 15 bases between. This CDR3 is built from 15 residues. Germline-derived CDR1 and CDR2 are MNHEY and SVGAGI.

The DNA for the CDR3 is TGTGCCAGCAGCTCCCCGGACAGGAGCAACAATGAGCAGTTCTTC. Translated: CASSSPDRSNNEQFF. The chain combines TRBV7-3 with TRBJ2-1; TRBD1 matches 7 bases. The CDR3 is 15 residues long. The germline V gene has CDR1 SGHTA and CDR2 FQGTGA. V shed 4 bases, J shed 5 bases, and the junction held 8 bases outside the gene matches.

The rearrangement joins TRBV25-1 to TRBJ1-2, with D perhaps TRBD1 (6 bases). V dropped 2 bases and J dropped 4 bases, with 11 bases sitting between them. The germline gives CDR1 MGHDK, CDR2 SYGVNS. The CDR3 consists of 14 residues. CDR3: CASSERGLSYGYTF. In DNA form, the CDR3 reads TGTGCCAGCAGTGAAAGGGGGTTGTCCTATGGCTACACCTTC.

The chain has TRBV2 and TRBJ2-1, with 15 bases lining up with TRBD2. Trimming at V came to 4 bases and at J to 7 bases, leaving 8 bases not matched to a gene. Looked up from germline, CDR1 is SNHLY and CDR2 is FYNNEI. CDR3 length equals 17 residues. CDR3 in DNA: TGTGCCAGCAGTGGGACTAGCGGGAGGGCCTGGGGGAATGAGCAGTTCTTC. This translates into CASSGTSGRAWGNEQFF. Based on the CDR3 plus reference TRBV2 and TRBJ2-1, the full variable domain is EPEVTQTPSHQVTQMGQEVILRCVPISNHLYFYWYRQILGQKVEFLVSFYNNEISEKSEIFDDQFSVERPDGSNFTLKIRSTKLEDSAMYFCASSGTSGRAWGNEQFFGPGTRLTVL.

This rearrangement joins TRBV5-1 to TRBJ1-3; perhaps TRBD1 as D (5 bases). The germline V gene encodes CDR1 SGHRS and CDR2 YFSETQ. This CDR3 is built from 15 residues. With 1 base removed from V and 0 bases from J, the gap between germline ends came to 8 bases. DNA for the CDR3: TGCGCCAGCAGCTTGTTTGGGGCCTCTGGAAACACCATATATTTT. Its protein is CASSLFGASGNTIYF.

V is TRBV7-7 and J is TRBJ2-1; 9 nucleotides align to TRBD2. The CDR3 has 17 amino acids. CDR1 SSHAT and CDR2 FNYEAQ come from the germline V gene (reference sequence). With V trimmed by 3 bases and J by 5 bases, 11 bases remained unmatched. In nucleotides, the CDR3 is TGTGCCAGCAGCTTGGATCCCGGGACTAGCACCAACAATGAGCAGTTCTTC. Protein product: CASSLDPGTSTNNEQFF.

The rearrangement joins TRBV5-8 to TRBJ1-2; no definite D call. Trimming removed 4 bases from V and 4 bases from J, with 17 bases in between. CDR3 size: 15 residues. Germline V gene data show CDR1 as SGHTS and CDR2 as YDEGEE. The CDR3 loop is CASSPSWSATYGYTF. The CDR3 DNA sequence: TGTGCCAGCAGCCCTTCCTGGAGCGCTACCTATGGCTACACCTTC.

This clone is a singleton in its sample. The rearrangement joins TRBV5-1 to TRBJ2-1; TRBD2 might be the D (6 bases). V was cut by 1 base and J by 8 bases, with 16 bases left in between. Germline values: CDR1 SGHRS, CDR2 YFSETQ. CDR3 size: 15 residues. The CDR3 sequence is CASSLPGLPGDEQFF. CDR3 DNA: TGCGCCAGCAGCTTGCCGGGACTGCCAGGAGATGAGCAGTTCTTC.

The chain links TRBV5-6 to TRBJ1-5; 7 positions agree with TRBD1. Germline V gives CDR1 SGHDT, CDR2 YYEEEE. The CDR3 contains 15 residues. Losses at the gene ends were 0 bases for V and 2 bases for J; bases not matched to a gene: 2. The CDR3: CASSLGQGRNQPQHF. CDR3 in DNA: TGTGCCAGCAGCTTGGGACAGGGTCGCAATCAGCCCCAGCATTTT.

This chain uses TRBV5-1 with TRBJ1-1, with 7 bases identical to TRBD1. J gave up 0 bases and V 4 bases, and 6 bases lay outside the gene matches. Looked up from germline, CDR1 is SGHRS and CDR2 is YFSETQ. The CDR3 spans 15 residues. The CDR3 loop is CASSPRDSLNTEAFF. The CDR3 nucleotides read TGCGCCAGCAGCCCACGGGACAGCTTGAACACTGAAGCTTTCTTT. The entire variable domain, with the rest obtained from reference TRBV5-1 and TRBJ1-1, is as follows: KAGVTQTPRYLIKTRGQQVTLSCSPISGHRSVSWYQQTPGQGLQFLFEYFSETQRNKGNFPGRFSGRQFSNSRSEMNVSTLELGDSALYLCASSPRDSLNTEAFFGQGTRLTVV.

The chain joins TRBV10-1 to TRBJ2-2; tentatively, D is TRBD2 (5 bases). The CDR3 is 14 amino acids. Trimming stripped 6 bases from V and 1 base from J, with 9 bases between. In germline, CDR1 is WNHNN, CDR2 SYGVQD (reference sequence). CDR3 in DNA: TGCGCCAGCAGACCCGGGAAGAACACCGGGGAGCTGTTTTTT. As protein: CASRPGKNTGELFF.

The V gene is TRBV5-1, the J gene TRBJ1-5; 8 bases agree with TRBD1. Germline lookup yields CDR1 SGHRS and CDR2 YFSETQ. This CDR3 comprises 15 residues. The J segment lost 7 bases and the V segment lost 2 bases, leaving 8 bases of the junction unmatched. DNA of the CDR3: TGCGCCAGCAGCTTATACCCGGGACAGGACCAGCCCCAGCATTTT. It yields the protein CASSLYPGQDQPQHF.

There are a few counts of this clone. The rearrangement links TRBV6-5 to TRBJ1-2; TRBD1 agrees at 8 bases. Looked up from germline, CDR1 is MNHEY and CDR2 is SVGAGI. J was trimmed by 0 bases and V by 4 bases; bases with no gene match: 7. This CDR3 comprises 16 residues. The CDR3 DNA follows: TGTGCCAGCAGTTCCGGGACAGGTATAGCTAACTATGGCTACACCTTC. Translation gives CASSSGTGIANYGYTF.

V is TRBV29-1 and J is TRBJ1-4, with TRBD1 identical over 9 bases. This CDR3 is built from 14 residues. In germline, CDR1 is SQVTM, CDR2 ANQGSEA. The J segment lost 5 bases and the V segment lost 4 bases, leaving 5 bases of the junction unmatched. The CDR3 nucleotides are TGCAGCGTTGGAGCAGGGACAGGGAATGAAAAACTGTTTTTT. It encodes CSVGAGTGNEKLFF.

The CDR3 nucleotides read TGTGCCAGCAGCTACAGGGCCTCTAACTATGGCTACACCTTC. It specifies CASSYRASNYGYTF. This chain links TRBV5-6 with TRBJ1-2; a possible D gene is TRBD1 (6 bases). The CDR3 runs to 14 residues. Germline CDR1 is SGHDT and CDR2 is YYEEEE. V lost 3 bases to trimming and J lost 0 bases, with 9 bases between them.

On this clone itself: The same CDR3 also results from other DNA sequences found in this sample. V and J are TRBV5-1 and TRBJ1-1, with 8 bases identical to TRBD1. Losses at the gene ends were 4 bases for V and 0 bases for J; bases not matched to a gene: 2. The CDR3 contains 14 residues. Germline loops: CDR1 SGHRS, CDR2 YFSETQ. The CDR3 here is CASSRQGMNTEAFF. For the CDR3, the DNA is TGCGCCAGCAGCAGACAGGGGATGAACACTGAAGCTTTCTTT.